The source of this T cell receptor (beta chain) is a study of cytomegalovirus exposure and HLA in healthy donors. A multiplex PCR was run with 60 Vbeta primers and 13 Jbeta primers. The table came from immunoSEQ multiplex PCR; TCRdb's copy has only in-frame clones and leaves some out. The sample carries roughly 180,000 clones, 84% recorded once. The V end lost 0 bases, the J end lost 1 base, and 9 bases lay between the germline ends. The V gene's germline CDR1 is GTSNPN and CDR2 SVGIG (reference sequence). There are 15 residues in the CDR3. Material: PBMCs. This clonotype originated in a boy aged 5-17 years in good health and CMV-seronegative. The chain uses TRBV30 and TRBJ1-4, with a weak D call TRBD1 (6 bases). CDR3 nucleotides: TGTGCCTGGAGTGTCGGGGGGCTAACTAATGAAAAACTGTTTTTT. Encoded protein: CAWSVGGLTNEKLFF.